Each of the 10 T cell receptor beta chains below was sequenced from the same sample in a study of regulatory T cells in long-lasting Graves disease. Construction of the TCR beta libraries employed iRepertoire HTBI primers in conjunction with Arm-PCR of CDR3 regions. TCRdb processed the multiplex PCR reads anew with MiXCR; each CDR3 protein has one entry. Of around 400,000 distinct CDR3 sequences listed, over 20% are singletons. The time point was: persistent/refractory GD, antithyroid drugs over 5 years with positive TRAb. The authors made the TCR library using RNA they extracted from PBMCs. The input for sequencing was peripheral blood mononuclear cells (PBMCs), taken when the disease was refractory, from a patient treated with antithyroid drugs. Receptor source: a female donor with Graves disease.

This clonotype was observed a handful of times. The chain couples TRBV18 to TRBJ2-1, with 7 bases aligning to TRBD1. After removal of 6 bases from V and 7 bases from J, the junction contained 12 bases not matched to a gene. The CDR3 loop spans 15 amino acids. Looked up from germline, CDR1 is KGHSH and CDR2 is LQKENI. The CDR3 protein is CASSSDRELRNEQFF. The DNA of the CDR3 is TGTGCCAGCTCGAGCGACAGGGAGCTAAGGAATGAGCAGTTCTTC.

The V and J genes are TRBV5-1 and TRBJ2-3, with D perhaps TRBD2 (6 bases). The germline gives CDR1 SGHRS, CDR2 YFSETQ. This CDR3 is 15 amino acids long. The V and J ends lost 0 bases and 2 bases respectively, with 10 bases between them. Written as DNA, the CDR3 is TGCGCCAGCAGCTTGGCCGGGGGACCCACAGATACGCAGTATTTT. Protein: CASSLAGGPTDTQYF. The full variable domain, in which reference TRBV5-1 and TRBJ2-3 provide the parts outside the CDR3, is KAGVTQTPRYLIKTRGQQVTLSCSPISGHRSVSWYQQTPGQGLQFLFEYFSETQRNKGNFPGRFSGRQFSNSRSEMNVSTLELGDSALYLCASSLAGGPTDTQYFGPGTRLTVL.

This clonotype was counted only a few times. This may be a read error, as it is one base from a much larger clone. The chain is built from TRBV6-4 and TRBJ2-7, with D uncertain. CDR3 length: 11 residues. Per the germline V gene, CDR1 is MRHNA and CDR2 is SNTAGT. Between the trimmed V and J ends, which lost 3 bases and 5 bases, there was a span of 5 bases. CDR3 sequence reads: CASSELHEQYF. In DNA, the CDR3 is TGTGCCAGCAGTGAACTACACGAGCAGTACTTC.

This clonotype was counted at least ten times. This rearrangement joins TRBV12-3 or TRBV12-4 to TRBJ1-1, with D hard to call. The CDR3 covers 13 residues. V shed 7 bases and J shed 1 base, with 10 bases lying between them. The CDR3 bases are TGTGCCAGCACTGGCACGGGGAACACTGAAGCTTTCTTT. The encoded protein is CASTGTGNTEAFF.

The chain employs TRBV5-1 and TRBJ1-6, with D tentatively TRBD1 (5 bases). With 0 bases removed from V and 0 bases from J, the gap between germline ends came to 7 bases. CDR1 and CDR2 from the germline V gene are SGHRS and YFSETQ. The CDR3 covers 16 residues. The CDR3 reads CASSLEGDSYNSPLHF. The DNA of the CDR3 is TGCGCCAGCAGCTTGGAAGGGGACTCCTATAATTCACCCCTCCACTTT.

Only a few counts were recorded for this clonotype. The chain combines TRBV19 with TRBJ1-2; D is possibly TRBD1 (5 bases). The ends were cut back, 10 bases at V and 5 bases at J, with 17 bases in the middle. Germline values: CDR1 LNHDA, CDR2 SQIVND (reference sequence). The CDR3 length is 13 residues. In nucleotides, the CDR3 is TGTGCCACCCACCAGGGAGGGCGGTATGGCTACACCTTC. Protein sequence: CATHQGGRYGYTF.

As regards this clonotype: A much larger clone differs from this one at a single base, so this may be a read error. This chain joins TRBV18 and TRBJ1-1; no reliable D call. The germline gives CDR1 KGHSH, CDR2 LQKENI. The CDR3 contains 13 residues. The CDR3 nucleotides read TGTGCCAGCTCATCAAGCCCGAACACTGGAGCTTTCTTT. Translating gives CASSSSPNTGAFF. Full variable domain (rest looked up from reference TRBV18 and TRBJ1-1): NAGVMQNPRHLVRRRGQEARLRCSPMKGHSHVYWYRQLPEEGLKFMVYLQKENIIDESGMPKERFSAEFPKEGPSILRIQQVVRGDSAAYFCASSSSPNTGAFFGQGTRLTVV.

This clonotype was counted only a few times. Relative to the germline gene, one junction end is altered; a read error may explain this. The rearrangement joins TRBV2 to TRBJ2-7; TRBD1 aligns across 8 bases. The CDR3 totals 15 residues. Germline CDR1 SNHLY, CDR2 FYNNEI. The CDR3 nucleotides read TGTGCCAGCACCCTAGACAGGGGAAGATCCTACAAGCAGTACTTC. Encoded protein: CASTLDRGRSYKQYF.

This clonotype has only a few counts. The chain is built from TRBV4-1 and TRBJ2-7, with D tentatively TRBD2 (5 bases). The CDR3 contains 17 residues. The V and J ends lost 0 bases and 1 base respectively, with 16 bases between them. Looked up from germline, CDR1 is MGHRA and CDR2 is YSYEKL. CDR3 nucleotide sequence: TGCGCCAGCAGCCAAGAACCTCTGCTAGCTGGTTCCTACGAGCAGTACTTC. It translates to CASSQEPLLAGSYEQYF.

In its sample, this clonotype was seen a few times. The chain links TRBV5-1 to TRBJ2-2, with a weak D call TRBD1 (6 bases). The V end lost 4 bases, the J end lost 0 bases, and 13 bases lay between the germline ends. Germline V lookup: CDR1 SGHRS, CDR2 YFSETQ. The CDR3 contains 16 residues. As DNA, the CDR3 is TGCGCCAGCAGCCCGCAGGGGCACGCGAACACCGGGGAGCTGTTTTTT. Translating it yields CASSPQGHANTGELFF.